Listed here is a single T cell receptor (beta chain). Its antigen is unidentified. The ends were cut back, 0 bases at V and 16 bases at J, with 16 bases in the middle. The germline gives CDR1 LNHNV, CDR2 YYDKDF (reference sequence). The CDR3 length is 14 residues. RNA transcripts provided the template for amplifying TCR beta CDR3 regions. RT-PCR in the first round used HTBI primers; a second-round multiplex PCR followed. One entry per CDR3 protein, called by TCRdb with MiXCR from the multiplex PCR reads. Of about 210,000 distinct CDR3 sequences in the sample, roughly 29% were seen once. This entry is derived from a study of Graves' ophthalmopathy and Graves' hyperthyroidism. Study-level information: The collection of peripheral blood took place at initial diagnosis, before any treatment.

Study observations and caveats: As the model predicted ophthalmopathy progression, it achieved a sensitivity of 70% to 71% and a specificity of about 72%. Blood samples also showed most expanded thyroid clonotypes exceeding 0.001 frequency.

Sequencing was performed on peripheral blood. This chain connects TRBV15 to TRBJ1-6; tentative D call: TRBD1 (6 bases). This receptor was obtained from a man aged 45-60 years with Graves' ophthalmopathy. CDR3 protein: CATSREQGVGELHF. As DNA, the CDR3 is TGTGCCACCAGCAGAGAACAGGGCGTGGGCGAGCTCCACTTT.